This T cell receptor (beta chain) was retrieved from a study of OX40 agonist ivuxolimab in advanced cancers. About the study as a whole: Ivuxolimab was an agonistic, fully human IgG2 monoclonal antibody directed against OX40 (CD134), a costimulatory receptor. Intravenous ivuxolimab was administered to patients every 2 weeks at six dose levels: 0.01, 0.1, 0.3, 1.5, 3 and 10 mg/kg. Of the approximately 50 dose-escalation patients, hepatocellular carcinoma was present in about 20, melanoma in about 15, renal cell carcinoma in 9 and head and neck cancer in 9. A male proportion of roughly 80% and a mean age of around 60 years, ranging from about 23 to 90, were recorded for the dose-escalation cohort. Prior anti-PD-1, anti-PD-L1 or anti-CTLA-4 therapy was permitted, and about two fifths of dose-escalation patients had received checkpoint inhibitors. Three dose-escalation patients achieved partial responses, one with hepatocellular carcinoma and two with cutaneous melanoma. The purpose of peripheral TCRbeta sequencing was to test whether ivuxolimab changed TCR sequence diversity and led to clonal T-cell expansion. The paper reports the monotherapy dose-escalation portion (N of about 54 patients) of the phase I ivuxolimab trial. Summary of the overall study and its limitations: At doses from 0.1 to 3.0 mg/kg, clonal expansion was seen in both CD4+ and CD8+ blood T cells between baseline and week 6. The antigen specificity of the clonally expanded peripheral T cells was not determined. Partial responders in the 0.1-3.0 mg/kg groups had among the lowest normalized peripheral clonal expansion, especially among CD8+ T cells. Low levels of normalized T-cell clonal expansion were also shown by some nonresponding patients. After ivuxolimab, expanded clones were on average more numerous among CD8+ T cells than among CD4+ T cells.

This clone was counted only a few times. Its antigen remains undetermined. Base qualities are not recorded, but no much larger clone differs from it by a single base. Patients with a history of autoimmune disease or receiving systemic immunosuppression were excluded from the trial. Peripheral blood for TCR sequencing was drawn from every dose cohort at baseline, at cycle 4 day 1 and at cycle 7 day 1. The samples were taken from a phase I, first-in-human, multicenter, open-label dose-escalation trial of ivuxolimab. Adults with locally advanced or metastatic melanoma, renal cell carcinoma, hepatocellular carcinoma or head and neck squamous cell carcinoma were enrolled in the trial. CD4+ and CD8+ T cells were sorted separately from peripheral blood before TCR sequencing. To sequence the TCRbeta CDR3 region, genomic DNA was isolated from the sorted cells. TCRbeta CDR3 regions were sequenced using the immunoSEQ Assay. TCRdb retrieved this table from immuneACCESS and kept in-frame rearrangements only. Not all clones are present; in checked studies, unresolved V genes account for under half, and no reason is known for the remainder. For this sample the table gives 30,000 to 35,000 clones, of which about four fifths were detected only once. Under 25% of the sample rests with the top ten.

CDR1 and CDR2 (WNHNN, SYGVQD) derive from the germline V gene (reference sequence). The junction carries 12 bases between V and J, which are trimmed by 11 bases and 7 bases respectively. The CDR3 spans 10 residues, from the cysteine through the phenylalanine. The only DNA kept is the CDR3, 30 bases in frame from the first base. The source was CD4+ or CD8+ T cells sorted from blood, collected in a trial of the OX40 agonist ivuxolimab. The receptor's source is an adult with an advanced solid tumor such as melanoma, head and neck, liver or kidney cancer. The sequence joins TRBV10-1 to TRBJ2-7; no D gene call is confident. In nucleotide form, the sequence is TGCGCCCCCCCCGTTGGTGAGCAGTACTTC. It is translated as CAPPVGEQYF.